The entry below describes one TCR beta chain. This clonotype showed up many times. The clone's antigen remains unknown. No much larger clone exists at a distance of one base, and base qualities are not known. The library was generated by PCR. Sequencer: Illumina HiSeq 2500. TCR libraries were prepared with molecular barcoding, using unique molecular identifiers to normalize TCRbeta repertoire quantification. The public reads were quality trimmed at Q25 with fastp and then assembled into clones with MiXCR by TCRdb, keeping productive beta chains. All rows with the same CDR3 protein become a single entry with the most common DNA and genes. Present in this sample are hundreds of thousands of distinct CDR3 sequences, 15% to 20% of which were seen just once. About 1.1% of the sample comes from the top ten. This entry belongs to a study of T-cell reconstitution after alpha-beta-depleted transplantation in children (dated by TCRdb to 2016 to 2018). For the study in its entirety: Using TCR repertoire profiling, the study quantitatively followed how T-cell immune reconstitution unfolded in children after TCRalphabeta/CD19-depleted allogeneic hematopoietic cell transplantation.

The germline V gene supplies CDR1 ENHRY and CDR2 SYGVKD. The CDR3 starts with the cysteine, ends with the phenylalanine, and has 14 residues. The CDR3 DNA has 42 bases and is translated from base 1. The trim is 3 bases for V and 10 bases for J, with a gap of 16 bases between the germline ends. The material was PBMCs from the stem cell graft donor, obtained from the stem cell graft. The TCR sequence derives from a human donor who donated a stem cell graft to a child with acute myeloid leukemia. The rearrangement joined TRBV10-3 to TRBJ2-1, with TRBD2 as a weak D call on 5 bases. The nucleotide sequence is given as TGTGCCATCAGTGACCACGGAGGCACCATGGAGCAGTTCTTC. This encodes CAISDHGGTMEQFF.